In its sample, the clone carrying this T cell receptor (beta chain) was seen many times. No antigen is known for it. This sample was taken from a study of early T cells in non-severe SARS-CoV-2 infection. Study background: The chains were unpaired, and the sequenced material was bulk RNA from unsorted whole blood.

Findings of the study overall: VDJdb-based matching was biased toward anti-spike CD8 responses and missed private and CD4 specificities.

CDR3 length equals 13 residues. The V segment lost 5 bases and the J segment 5 bases; nucleotides outside the gene matches: 8. Germline-derived CDR1 and CDR2 are GTSNPN and SVGIG (reference sequence). Researchers attached unique molecular identifiers to individual cDNA molecules. TCRdb ran MiXCR on the 5' RACE reads and lists one entry per CDR3 protein. The sample lists 80,000 to 100,000 distinct CDR3 sequences, under 15% occurring once. This chain connects TRBV30 to TRBJ1-2, with TRBD1 matching over 7 bases. The sequence was obtained from an adult who was a healthcare worker with PCR-confirmed SARS-CoV-2 infection or an uninfected control (not recorded which). The sample was whole blood. Here the CDR3 reads CAWAGGQGYGYTF. The CDR3 DNA is TGTGCCTGGGCAGGGGGTCAGGGGTATGGCTACACCTTC.